This T cell receptor (beta chain) was captured by sequencing in a study of siplizumab effects on memory and regulatory T cells. Study results and caveats: Siplizumab conditions gave an average of around 70% Treg-derived mappable alloreactive CD4+ clones, versus about 30% for controls. The authors could not assign a naive or memory phenotype to roughly 75-96% of proliferating CD4+ or CD8+ clones. For siplizumab cultures, the suppressive function of their proliferating Tregs was not confirmed.

As concerns this clone: Its cognate antigen is unknown.

Some clones are missing from TCRdb's copy, which holds only in-frame ones; the method was immunoSEQ multiplex PCR. Of roughly 100,000 clones detected, 85% to 95% appear once; the ten largest clones hold about 0.62%. Sequences were obtained from Tregs sorted from blood. This TCR was sampled from a human donor in good health.

The chain's CDR3 is CASSSTGAGPRGEQYF. The CDR3, as DNA: TGTGCCAGCAGCAGTACGGGCGCGGGGCCCCGGGGCGAGCAGTACTTC. The gene calls are TRBV21-1 and TRBJ2-7; whether TRBD2, the table's D call, matches the DNA was not checked. TRBV21-1 is designated a pseudogene. The CDR3 has 16 residues.